This T cell receptor beta chain was observed in a study of T cell responses to AZD1222 COVID-19 vaccine. The wider study: Pooling covered second doses at about 4 or about 12 weeks.

V dropped 1 base and J dropped 2; count of bases not matched to a gene: 3. Germline-derived CDR1 and CDR2 are KGHSH and LQKENI. This CDR3 region has 15 residues. Study-level results: A rise in Spike-specific TCR breadth and depth followed two AZD1222 doses. It should be noted that donors were predominantly white British and more often female, and clonal diversity was possibly underestimated. Of spike-specific TCRs, nearly half reportedly target regions left unmutated in variants.

Note on this clone: Its antigen remains unidentified.

Generated by immunoSEQ multiplex PCR, the TCRdb table keeps only in-frame clones and is missing some. The profile shows about 90,000 clones, roughly 86% of them singletons. The V and J genes are TRBV18 and TRBJ2-7, with 9 bases matching TRBD2. This clonotype was obtained from an adult in good health. Sequencing used peripheral blood, obtained on day 0 of AZD1222 vaccination. This CDR3 is CASSPLAGDPYEQYF. The DNA for the CDR3 is TGTGCCAGCTCACCACTAGCGGGAGATCCCTACGAGCAGTACTTC. Filled out from reference TRBV18 and TRBJ2-7, the complete variable domain reads NAGVMQNPRHLVRRRGQEARLRCSPMKGHSHVYWYRQLPEEGLKFMVYLQKENIIDESGMPKERFSAEFPKEGPSILRIQQVVRGDSAAYFCASSPLAGDPYEQYFGPGTRLTVT.